These T cell receptor beta chains were read from a single sample in a study of spatial heterogeneity in lung cancer. From the 5' RACE reads, TCRdb called clonotypes with MiXCR, one entry per CDR3 protein. Of thousands of distinct CDR3 sequences in the sample, around 13% were seen once. The specimen was normal lung tissue next to the tumor, collected at surgery. These receptors all come from a female donor with early-stage non-small cell lung cancer. Each CDR3 is given with its conserved first and last residue. A D gene is named only where the DNA matches it firmly. For some rows the clone size is stated as once, few or many, or as a class when expanded; others skip it.

V: TRBV2
D: TRBD1
size: many
J: TRBJ2-2
DNA: TGTGCCAGCAGTTCGACAGGGATGGACACCGGGGAGCTGTTTTTT
CDR3: CASSSTGMDTGELFF

V: TRBV5-1
D: TRBD2
size: few
J: TRBJ2-7
DNA: TGCGCCAGCAGCTTGGGACTAGCGGACTCCTACGAGCAGTACTTC
CDR3: CASSLGLADSYEQYF

V: TRBV7-2
D: NA
size: many
J: TRBJ1-3
DNA: TGTGCCAGCAGCTTAGCGGGCAGTTTCTCTGGAAACACCATATATTTT
CDR3: CASSLAGSFSGNTIYF

V: TRBV6-1
D: TRBD1
size: medium-sized
J: TRBJ1-2
DNA: TGTGCCAGCAGTCAAAGACAGGGGGCTGACTATGGCTACACCTTC
CDR3: CASSQRQGADYGYTF

V: TRBV20-1
D: TRBD1
size: many
J: TRBJ2-3
DNA: TGCAGTGCTCCGAACGCAGGGGGCGCGGGCACAGATACGCAGTATTTT
CDR3: CSAPNAGGAGTDTQYF

V: TRBV29-1
D: NA
size: many
J: TRBJ1-4
DNA: TGCAGCGTTGGGTGGGCCTGGAAACTGTTTTTT
CDR3: CSVGWAWKLFF

V: TRBV29-1
D: TRBD2
size: NA
J: TRBJ2-7
DNA: TGCAGCGTTGTGATTAGCGGGAGCCACGAGCAGTACTTC
CDR3: CSVVISGSHEQYF

V: TRBV6-7
D: NA
size: NA
J: TRBJ1-5
DNA: TGTGCCAGCAGTTACGGTAGCAATCAGCCCCAGCATTTT
CDR3: CASSYGSNQPQHF

V: TRBV27
D: NA
size: medium-sized
J: TRBJ2-7
DNA: TGTGCCAGCTCCCTGGGGGGCTGGAGCTCCTACGAGCAGTACTTC
CDR3: CASSLGGWSSYEQYF

V: TRBV28
D: NA
size: medium-sized
J: TRBJ2-7
DNA: TGTGCCAGCAGTACTTTGAGCTCCTACGAGCAGTACTTC
CDR3: CASSTLSSYEQYF

V: TRBV2
D: NA
size: NA
J: TRBJ2-1
DNA: TGTGCCAGCGACGTGACCGGCGATGAGCAGTTCTTC
CDR3: CASDVTGDEQFF

V: TRBV28
D: TRBD1
size: medium-sized
J: TRBJ2-6
DNA: TGTGCCACGGACAGGGGGCCCACTGGGGCCAACGTCCTGACTTTC
CDR3: CATDRGPTGANVLTF

V: TRBV27
D: TRBD1
size: NA
J: TRBJ1-4
DNA: TGTGCCAGCAGTTTAGACTATCAGGGGGCAACTAATGAAAAACTGTTTTTT
CDR3: CASSLDYQGATNEKLFF

V: TRBV12-3/TRBV12-4
D: NA
size: large
J: TRBJ1-1
DNA: TGTGCCAGCAGCCTCGGGGATCGGGGGAACACTGAAGCTTTCTTT
CDR3: CASSLGDRGNTEAFF

V: TRBV7-2
D: TRBD2
size: NA
J: TRBJ2-2
DNA: TGTGCCAGCACCTCTCGGGGAGGGGCGATCACCGGGGAGCTGTTTTTT
CDR3: CASTSRGGAITGELFF

V: TRBV5-1
D: NA
size: many
J: TRBJ2-5
DNA: TGCGCCAGCAGCTTGATGGCAGGGAGAGAGACCCAGTACTTC
CDR3: CASSLMAGRETQYF

V: TRBV28
D: NA
size: once
J: TRBJ1-1
DNA: TGTGCCAGCAGTTTGTGGGGCAACAGGGACACTGAAGCTTTCTTT
CDR3: CASSLWGNRDTEAFF

V: TRBV7-2
D: NA
size: NA
J: TRBJ2-5
DNA: TGTGCCAGCAGCTTCCAGGGTGGGCGGGAGACCCAGTACTTC
CDR3: CASSFQGGRETQYF

V: TRBV3-1
D: TRBD2
size: medium-sized
J: TRBJ2-5
DNA: TGTGCCAGCAGCCAAGGCGGGGGGGCCGGGGAGACCCAGTACTTC
CDR3: CASSQGGGAGETQYF

V: TRBV29-1
D: NA
size: large
J: TRBJ2-3
DNA: TGCTCCCTGGAAGGCGGGTCCACAGATACGCAGTATTTT
CDR3: CSLEGGSTDTQYF

V: TRBV18
D: NA
size: many
J: TRBJ1-2
DNA: TGTGCCAGCTCAACCTACGGGGGGTATGGCTACACCTTC
CDR3: CASSTYGGYGYTF

V: TRBV29-1
D: NA
size: few
J: TRBJ2-7
DNA: TGCAGCGCCCGGGACGCCACTATGAACTACGAGCAGTACTTC
CDR3: CSARDATMNYEQYF

V: TRBV24-1
D: NA
size: medium-sized
J: TRBJ2-5
DNA: TGTGCCACCAGTGATGGGCAGACCCAGTACTTC
CDR3: CATSDGQTQYF

V: TRBV2
D: TRBD1
size: medium-sized
J: TRBJ2-7
DNA: TGTGCCAGCAGAGACCGGGACAGGGCGTACTTC
CDR3: CASRDRDRAYF

V: TRBV12-3/TRBV12-4
D: NA
size: medium-sized
J: TRBJ1-5
DNA: TGTGCCAGCAGTTTAGTTCTGGGTTCGGGTCAGCCCCAGCATTTT
CDR3: CASSLVLGSGQPQHF

V: TRBV3-1
D: NA
size: medium-sized
J: TRBJ2-5
DNA: TGTGCCAGCAGCCACCCGGACGGAGGGCAGGAAGAGACCCAGTACTTC
CDR3: CASSHPDGGQEETQYF

V: TRBV28
D: TRBD1
size: few
J: TRBJ2-3
DNA: TGTGCCAACTCAGGGGGCCAGAGAGATACGCAGTATTTT
CDR3: CANSGGQRDTQYF

V: TRBV25-1
D: NA
size: medium-sized
J: TRBJ1-2
DNA: TGTGACAGCAGTGATCAGGGCCGCTATGGCTACACCTTC
CDR3: CDSSDQGRYGYTF

V: TRBV7-3
D: NA
size: NA
J: TRBJ1-1
DNA: TGTGCCAGCGCAACGACGGTGAACACTGAAGCTTTCTTT
CDR3: CASATTVNTEAFF

V: TRBV10-2
D: NA
size: medium-sized
J: TRBJ1-1
DNA: TGCGCCAGCAGTGATGGGTCGCCAGGGCTCACTGAAGCTTTCTTT
CDR3: CASSDGSPGLTEAFF

V: TRBV7-3
D: NA
size: NA
J: TRBJ2-6
DNA: TGTGCCAGCAGCCCCATCCTCATCTCTGGGGCCAACGTCCTGACTTTC
CDR3: CASSPILISGANVLTF

V: TRBV7-2
D: NA
size: medium-sized
J: TRBJ1-6
DNA: TGTGCCAGCAGCTTAGTGTCGGGGCTCCTAGGTGATTCACCCCTCCACTTT
CDR3: CASSLVSGLLGDSPLHF

V: TRBV20-1
D: NA
size: few
J: TRBJ2-3
DNA: TGCAGTGCTAGTAGTTTGGGGCCCCGAGATACGCAGTATTTT
CDR3: CSASSLGPRDTQYF

V: TRBV19
D: TRBD1
size: medium-sized
J: TRBJ1-5
DNA: TGTGCCAGTAGTGCCCGACAGGGACGCAATCAGCCCCAGCATTTT
CDR3: CASSARQGRNQPQHF

V: TRBV6-1
D: NA
size: medium-sized
J: TRBJ2-2
DNA: TGTGCCAGCAGTGGAGTTACCGGGGAGCTGTTTTTT
CDR3: CASSGVTGELFF

V: TRBV5-5
D: NA
size: many
J: TRBJ1-1
DNA: TGTGCCAGCAGCTTAAACGGGAGGACTGAAGCTTTCTTT
CDR3: CASSLNGRTEAFF

V: TRBV5-4
D: NA
size: NA
J: TRBJ1-6
DNA: TGTGCCAGCAGCTTGGGGGCCAGGAGCTCCTATAATTCACCCCTCCACTTT
CDR3: CASSLGARSSYNSPLHF

V: TRBV28
D: NA
size: NA
J: TRBJ2-3
DNA: TGTGCCAACTCAAGGGGCCAGAGAGATACGCAGTATTTT
CDR3: CANSRGQRDTQYF

V: TRBV12-3/TRBV12-4
D: NA
size: medium-sized
J: TRBJ1-3
DNA: TGTGCCAGCAGTTTACAGGGTAACACCATATATTTT
CDR3: CASSLQGNTIYF

V: TRBV28
D: NA
size: many
J: TRBJ1-5
DNA: TGTGCCAGCAGTTTGAAGGGTTGGAGGCAGCCCCAGCATTTT
CDR3: CASSLKGWRQPQHF

V: TRBV7-3
D: TRBD2
size: NA
J: TRBJ2-5
DNA: TGTGCCAGCAGCTTAGCGGGAGGGCCGGAGACCCAGTACTTC
CDR3: CASSLAGGPETQYF

V: TRBV7-8
D: TRBD2
size: NA
J: TRBJ2-5
DNA: TGTGCCAGCAGCGCCTTTCTAGCGGGAGCGCCCACAGGGACCCAGTACTTC
CDR3: CASSAFLAGAPTGTQYF

V: TRBV20-1
D: NA
size: medium-sized
J: TRBJ2-2
DNA: TGCAGTGCTAGCCCCAAGGGCAGGGGTCTTATTTCCGGGGAGCTGTTTTTT
CDR3: CSASPKGRGLISGELFF

V: TRBV12-3/TRBV12-4
D: NA
size: NA
J: TRBJ2-5
DNA: TGTGCCAGCTCTAACTGGGCCGAGGAGACCCAGTACTTC
CDR3: CASSNWAEETQYF

V: TRBV30
D: NA
size: medium-sized
J: TRBJ2-5
DNA: TGTGCCTGGACCCGGCCCAGGAGGGAGACCCAGTACTTC
CDR3: CAWTRPRRETQYF

V: TRBV14
D: NA
size: NA
J: TRBJ1-3
DNA: TGTGCCAGCAGTCCGGCAGGGCGCCCTGGAAACACCATATATTTT
CDR3: CASSPAGRPGNTIYF

V: TRBV10-3
D: TRBD1
size: many
J: TRBJ2-1
DNA: TGTGCCATCAGTGAAGACAGGGTGCAGTTCTTC
CDR3: CAISEDRVQFF

V: TRBV2
D: TRBD2
size: medium-sized
J: TRBJ2-1
DNA: TGTGCCAGCAGCTTGACCGGGACTAGTCTGTTCTTC
CDR3: CASSLTGTSLFF

V: TRBV29-1
D: NA
size: medium-sized
J: TRBJ2-3
DNA: TGCAGCGTAGCTAGTTGGGGCGGACTCACAGATACGCAGTATTTT
CDR3: CSVASWGGLTDTQYF

V: TRBV15
D: TRBD1
size: medium-sized
J: TRBJ2-1
DNA: TGTGCCACCATGGCTTTGGGACAGGGGAACAATGAGCAGTTCTTC
CDR3: CATMALGQGNNEQFF

V: TRBV5-8
D: NA
size: NA
J: TRBJ2-3
DNA: TGTGCCAGCAGCTTTGCGGGGACGCAGTATTTT
CDR3: CASSFAGTQYF

V: TRBV6-1
D: NA
size: NA
J: TRBJ1-1
DNA: TGTGCCAGCAGTGCAAAGACAGGGAACACTGAAGCTTTCTTT
CDR3: CASSAKTGNTEAFF

V: TRBV20-1
D: NA
size: medium-sized
J: TRBJ2-1
DNA: TGCAGTGCTAGGGACCGGAGGTCACCTACAGGTGAGCAGTTCTTC
CDR3: CSARDRRSPTGEQFF

V: TRBV5-5
D: TRBD2
size: medium-sized
J: TRBJ2-5
DNA: TGTGCCAGCAGCCTAACAGGACTAGCGCTAGGGACCCAGTACTTC
CDR3: CASSLTGLALGTQYF

V: TRBV11-2
D: TRBD1
size: NA
J: TRBJ2-1
DNA: TGTGCCAGCAGCTCCGGGACAGGGGCCTACAATGAGCAGTTCTTC
CDR3: CASSSGTGAYNEQFF

V: TRBV27
D: TRBD1
size: NA
J: TRBJ2-7
DNA: TGTGCCAGCAGTTTTGGGACAGGGGGAAAGGAGCAGTACTTC
CDR3: CASSFGTGGKEQYF

V: TRBV6-5
D: NA
size: medium-sized
J: TRBJ1-1
DNA: TGTGCCAGCACCCCCGGGGGCAAGGTCGCTGAAGCTTTCTTT
CDR3: CASTPGGKVAEAFF

V: TRBV7-2
D: NA
size: medium-sized
J: TRBJ1-5
DNA: TGTGCCAGCAGCTCCCGGGGAGCGAATAGCAATCAGCCCCAGCATTTT
CDR3: CASSSRGANSNQPQHF

V: TRBV27
D: NA
size: many
J: TRBJ1-2
DNA: TGTGCCACACAAACTACCCACGAGACTAACTATGGCTACACCTTC
CDR3: CATQTTHETNYGYTF

V: TRBV19
D: TRBD1
size: medium-sized
J: TRBJ2-6
DNA: TGTGCCTCGCGGACAGGGGCAATCTCTGGGGCCAACGTCCTGACTTTC
CDR3: CASRTGAISGANVLTF